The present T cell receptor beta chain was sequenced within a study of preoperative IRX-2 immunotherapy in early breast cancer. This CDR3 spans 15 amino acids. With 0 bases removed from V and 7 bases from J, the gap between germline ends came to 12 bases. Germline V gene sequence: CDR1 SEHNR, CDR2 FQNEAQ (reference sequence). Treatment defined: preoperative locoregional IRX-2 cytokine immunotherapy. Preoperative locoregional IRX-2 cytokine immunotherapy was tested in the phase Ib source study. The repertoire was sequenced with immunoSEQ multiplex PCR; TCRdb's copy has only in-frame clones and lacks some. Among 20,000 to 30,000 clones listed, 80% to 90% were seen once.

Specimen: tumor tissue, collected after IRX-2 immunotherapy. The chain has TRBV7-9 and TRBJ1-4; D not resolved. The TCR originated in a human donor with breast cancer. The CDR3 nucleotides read TGTGCCAGCAGCTTAGCTGAGGGCGCAGGTGAAAAACTGTTTTTT. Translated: CASSLAEGAGEKLFF.